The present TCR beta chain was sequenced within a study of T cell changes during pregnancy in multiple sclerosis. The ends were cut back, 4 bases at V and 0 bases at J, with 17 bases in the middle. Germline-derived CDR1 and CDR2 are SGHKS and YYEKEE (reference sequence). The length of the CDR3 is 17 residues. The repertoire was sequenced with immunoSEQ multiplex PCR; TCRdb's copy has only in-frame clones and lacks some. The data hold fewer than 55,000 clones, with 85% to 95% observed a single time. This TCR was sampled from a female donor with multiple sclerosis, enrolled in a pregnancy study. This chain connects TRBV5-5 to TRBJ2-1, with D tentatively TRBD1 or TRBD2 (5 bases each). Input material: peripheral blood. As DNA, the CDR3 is TGTGCCAGCAGCCGTGGGAGTACAGGCGGCTCCTACAATGAGCAGTTCTTC. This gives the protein CASSRGSTGGSYNEQFF.